This T cell receptor (beta chain) was captured in a study of T-cell memory formation after mild COVID-19. Broader study findings: Later expanders leaned toward CD4+, whereas clones contracting from day 15 to 85 were balanced CD4/CD8.

A remark on this clonotype: The antigen is not known.

Each CDR3 protein is one row after TCRdb ran MiXCR on the 5' RACE reads. The repertoire holds 260,000 or so distinct CDR3 sequences, with approximately 15% as singletons. The CDR3 has 16 residues. Germline lookup yields CDR1 MNHEY and CDR2 SVGAGI. Trimming cost V 8 bases and J 2 bases, with 20 bases left between them. J is TRBJ2-3 and V is TRBV6-5, with D possibly being TRBD1 or TRBD2 (5 bases each). The sequenced material came from PBMCs or a T cell subset sorted from them (not recorded which). The receptor was derived from a man aged 18 to 30 who had mild COVID-19 (a few samples of this study predate the infection). Cell type and time point are not known. The DNA of the CDR3 is TGTGCCAGCGGTGTCCGCCGGGACCGATACACAGATACGCAGTATTTT. Translating it yields CASGVRRDRYTDTQYF.